This entry lists 7 T cell receptor beta chains sequenced from one sample in a study of blood T cells in healthy people across ages. Next came a second PCR, run for roughly 6 to 11 cycles, which used a sample-barcoded 5' primer along with a J-beta primer mix. TCRdb re-called the 5' RACE reads with MiXCR, one entry per CDR3 protein. The profile shows about 1.6 million distinct CDR3 sequences, around 35% of them singletons. The source material was blood. These receptors were obtained from a woman between 25 and 40 years old in good health.

As concerns this clonotype: The junction and the germline gene differ at one end; a read error may be behind it. This rearrangement joins TRBV6-6 to TRBJ2-5; D gene unclear. The J call may be in error: the DNA end matches TRBJ2-7 better. This CDR3 is 12 amino acids long. Germline V gene data show CDR1 as MNHNY and CDR2 as SVGAGI (reference sequence). DNA for the CDR3: TGTGCCGGCAGTACGCCCCTCAACGAGCAGTACTTC. Its translation: CAGSTPLNEQYF.

This chain uses TRBV29-1 with TRBJ1-4, with D tentatively TRBD1 (5 bases). Germline V CDR1 and CDR2: SQVTM, ANQGSEA. CDR3 length: 15 amino acids. The CDR3 coding sequence is TGCAGTGCCTCCGGGGCCCCGAGAGGGGATGAAAAACTGTTTTTT. Translating gives CSASGAPRGDEKLFF.

This clonotype is a singleton in its sample. The chain is built from TRBV11-2 and TRBJ2-1, with D unclear. V lost 1 base and J 6 bases, leaving 13 bases between the germline ends. The CDR3 extends over 15 amino acids. The germline V gene has CDR1 SGHAT and CDR2 FQNNGV. The CDR3 coding sequence is TGTGCCAGCAGCTTAGTGGTAGTTCCCACCAATGAGCAGTTCTTC. The encoded protein is CASSLVVVPTNEQFF.

This clonotype occurred a few times. The chain couples TRBV12-3 or TRBV12-4 to TRBJ1-1; D perhaps matches TRBD1 (6 bases). The CDR3 has 15 residues. With 1 base removed from V and 1 base from J, the gap between germline ends came to 10 bases. CDR3 in amino acids: CASSLDGGRNTEAFF. The CDR3 nucleotides read TGTGCCAGCAGTTTAGACGGGGGGCGGAACACTGAAGCTTTCTTT.

This clonotype turned up a few times. The chain has TRBV9 and TRBJ2-3, with D perhaps assigned TRBD1 or TRBD2 (5 bases each). Germline V CDR1 and CDR2: SGDLS, YYNGEE. CDR3 size: 17 residues. V lost 3 bases and J lost 0, with 17 bases in between. CDR3 in DNA: TGTGCCAGCAGCGCTGGCCCGGGGACCAGAAGCACAGATACGCAGTATTTT. Encoded protein: CASSAGPGTRSTDTQYF.

The rearrangement links TRBV6-5 to TRBJ2-3; the D is unclear. Trimming stripped 5 bases from V and 3 bases from J, with 12 bases between. Germline V CDR1 and CDR2: MNHEY, SVGAGI. The CDR3 totals 14 residues. The CDR3 protein is CASSTRRATDTQYF. The CDR3 DNA is TGTGCCAGCAGTACCCGCCGGGCGACAGATACGCAGTATTTT.

The chain has TRBV3-1 and TRBJ2-4; no clear D. V was trimmed by 0 bases and J by 0 bases, leaving 6 bases between them. CDR1 is LGHDT, CDR2 YNNKEL, per germline (reference sequence). This CDR3 has 15 residues. CDR3 residues: CASSQDSLAKNIQYF. The CDR3 coding sequence is TGTGCCAGCAGCCAAGATAGTTTAGCCAAAAACATTCAGTACTTC.